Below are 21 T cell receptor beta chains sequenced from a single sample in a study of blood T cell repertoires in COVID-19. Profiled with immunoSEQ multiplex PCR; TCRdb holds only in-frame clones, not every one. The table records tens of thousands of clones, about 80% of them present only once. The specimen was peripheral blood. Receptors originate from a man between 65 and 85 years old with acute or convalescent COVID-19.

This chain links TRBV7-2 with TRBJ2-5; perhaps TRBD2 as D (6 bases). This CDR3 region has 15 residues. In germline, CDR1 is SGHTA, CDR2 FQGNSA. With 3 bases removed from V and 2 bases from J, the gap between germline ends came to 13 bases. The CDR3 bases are TGTGCCAGCAGCTTCCCCGTCGGGGGACAAGAGACCCAGTACTTC. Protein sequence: CASSFPVGGQETQYF.

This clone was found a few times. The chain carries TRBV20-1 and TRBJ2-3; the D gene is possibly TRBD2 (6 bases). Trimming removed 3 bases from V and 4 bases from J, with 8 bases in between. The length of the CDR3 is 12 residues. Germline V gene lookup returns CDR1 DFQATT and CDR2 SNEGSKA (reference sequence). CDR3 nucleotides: TGCAGTGCTAGTTGGGGGGCAGATACGCAGTATTTT. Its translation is CSASWGADTQYF.

This chain's CDR3 is CARPEAGEQYF. The CDR3 DNA follows: TGTGCCAGACCGGAGGCCGGCGAGCAGTACTTC. This chain joins TRBV28 and TRBJ2-7; weak D call: TRBD2 (5 bases). The CDR3 has 11 amino acids. V was cut by 9 bases and J by 6 bases, with 12 bases left in between. Looked up from germline, CDR1 is MDHEN and CDR2 is SYDVKM.

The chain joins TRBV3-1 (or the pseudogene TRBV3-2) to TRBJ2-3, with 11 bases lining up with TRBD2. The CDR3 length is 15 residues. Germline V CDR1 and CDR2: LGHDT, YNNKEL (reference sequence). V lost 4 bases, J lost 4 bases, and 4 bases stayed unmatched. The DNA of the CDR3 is TGTGCCAGCAGCCTTTCGGGACTAGCGGCAGATACGCAGTATTTT. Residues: CASSLSGLAADTQYF.

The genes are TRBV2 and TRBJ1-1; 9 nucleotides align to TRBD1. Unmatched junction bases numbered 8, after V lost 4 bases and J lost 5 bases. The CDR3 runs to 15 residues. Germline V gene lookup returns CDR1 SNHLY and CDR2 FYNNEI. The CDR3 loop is CASSALGQGVTEAFF. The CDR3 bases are TGTGCCAGCAGTGCCTTGGGACAGGGAGTTACTGAAGCTTTCTTT.

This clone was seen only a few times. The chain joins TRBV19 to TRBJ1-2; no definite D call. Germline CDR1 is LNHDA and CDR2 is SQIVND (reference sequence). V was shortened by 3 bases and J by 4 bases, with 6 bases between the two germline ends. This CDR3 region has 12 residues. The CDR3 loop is CASSIAGYGYTF. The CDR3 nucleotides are TGTGCCAGTAGTATTGCAGGCTATGGCTACACCTTC.

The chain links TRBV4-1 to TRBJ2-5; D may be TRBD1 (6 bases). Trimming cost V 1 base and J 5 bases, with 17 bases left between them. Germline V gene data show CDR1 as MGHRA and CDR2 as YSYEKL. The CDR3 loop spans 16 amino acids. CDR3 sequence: CASSQGGGSRGETQYF. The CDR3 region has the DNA TGCGCCAGCAGCCAAGGGGGCGGGTCAAGGGGGGAGACCCAGTACTTC.

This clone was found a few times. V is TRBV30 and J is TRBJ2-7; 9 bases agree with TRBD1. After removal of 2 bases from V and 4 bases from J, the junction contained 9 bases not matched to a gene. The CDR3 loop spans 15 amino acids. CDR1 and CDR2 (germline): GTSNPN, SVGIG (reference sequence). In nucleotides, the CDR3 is TGTGCCTGGAGTACAGGACAGGGGCGAGTTTACGAGCAGTACTTC. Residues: CAWSTGQGRVYEQYF. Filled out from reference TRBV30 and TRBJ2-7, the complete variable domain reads SQTIHQWPATLVQPVGSPLSLECTVEGTSNPNLYWYRQAAGRGLQLLFYSVGIGQISSEVPQNLSASRPQDRQFILSSKKLLLSDSGFYLCAWSTGQGRVYEQYFGPGTRLTVT.

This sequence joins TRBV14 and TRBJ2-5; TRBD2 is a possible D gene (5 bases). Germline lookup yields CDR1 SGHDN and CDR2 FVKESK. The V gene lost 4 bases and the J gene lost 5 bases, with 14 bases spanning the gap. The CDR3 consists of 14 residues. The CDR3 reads CASSRTSPRETQYF. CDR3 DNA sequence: TGTGCCAGCAGCCGCACTAGTCCCAGGGAGACCCAGTACTTC.

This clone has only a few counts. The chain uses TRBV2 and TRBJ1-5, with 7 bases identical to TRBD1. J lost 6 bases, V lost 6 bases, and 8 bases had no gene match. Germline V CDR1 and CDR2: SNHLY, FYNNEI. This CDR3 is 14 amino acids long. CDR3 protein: CASSDGQVAQPQHF. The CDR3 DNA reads TGTGCCAGCAGCGATGGACAGGTGGCTCAGCCCCAGCATTTT.

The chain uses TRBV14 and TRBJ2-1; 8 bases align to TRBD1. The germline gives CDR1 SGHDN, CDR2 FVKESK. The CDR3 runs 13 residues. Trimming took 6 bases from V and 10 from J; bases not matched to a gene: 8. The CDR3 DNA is TGTGCCAGCAGATCCGGACAGGGTTTAGAGCAGTTCTTC. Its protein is CASRSGQGLEQFF.

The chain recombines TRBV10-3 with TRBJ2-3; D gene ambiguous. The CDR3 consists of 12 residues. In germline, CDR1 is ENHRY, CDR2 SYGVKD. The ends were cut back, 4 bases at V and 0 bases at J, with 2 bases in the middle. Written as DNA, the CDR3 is TGTGCCATCAGTGTAAGCACAGATACGCAGTATTTT. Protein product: CAISVSTDTQYF.

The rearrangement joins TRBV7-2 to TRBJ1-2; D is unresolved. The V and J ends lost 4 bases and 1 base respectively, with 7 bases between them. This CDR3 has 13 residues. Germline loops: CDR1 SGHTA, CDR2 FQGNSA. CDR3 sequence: CASSSGFNYGYTF. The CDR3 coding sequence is TGTGCCAGCAGCTCCGGGTTTAACTATGGCTACACCTTC.

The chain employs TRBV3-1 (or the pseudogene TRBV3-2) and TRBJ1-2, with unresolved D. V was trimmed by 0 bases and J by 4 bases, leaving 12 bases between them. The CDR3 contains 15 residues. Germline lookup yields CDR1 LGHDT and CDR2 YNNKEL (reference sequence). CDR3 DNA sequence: TGTGCCAGCAGCCAAGAATCGGGGTATGGCTATGGCTACACCTTC. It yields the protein CASSQESGYGYGYTF.

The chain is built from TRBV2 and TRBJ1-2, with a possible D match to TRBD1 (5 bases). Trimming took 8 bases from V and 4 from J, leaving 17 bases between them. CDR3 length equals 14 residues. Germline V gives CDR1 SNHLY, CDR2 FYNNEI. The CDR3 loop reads CASHLRGVGYGYTF. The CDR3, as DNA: TGTGCCAGCCACCTTCGGGGGGTGGGCTATGGCTACACCTTC.

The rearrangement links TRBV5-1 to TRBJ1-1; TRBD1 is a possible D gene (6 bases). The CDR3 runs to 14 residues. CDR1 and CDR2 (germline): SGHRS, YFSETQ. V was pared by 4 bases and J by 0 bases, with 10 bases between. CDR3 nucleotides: TGCGCCAGCAGCATAGACAGGTTGAACACTGAAGCTTTCTTT. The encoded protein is CASSIDRLNTEAFF.

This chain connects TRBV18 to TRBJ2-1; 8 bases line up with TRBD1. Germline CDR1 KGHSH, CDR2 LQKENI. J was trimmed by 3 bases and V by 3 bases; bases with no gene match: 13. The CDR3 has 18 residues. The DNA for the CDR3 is TGTGCCAGCTCACCCGTTTTAATAGGACAGGGACTCTACAATGAGCAGTTCTTC. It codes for CASSPVLIGQGLYNEQFF.

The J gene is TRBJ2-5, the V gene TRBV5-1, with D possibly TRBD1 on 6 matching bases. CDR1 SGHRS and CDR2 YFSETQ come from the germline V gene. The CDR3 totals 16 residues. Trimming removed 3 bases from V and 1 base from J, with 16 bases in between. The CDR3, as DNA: TGCGCCAGCAGCTCCTCAGGGGCCAGAGTCCAAGAGACCCAGTACTTC. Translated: CASSSSGARVQETQYF.

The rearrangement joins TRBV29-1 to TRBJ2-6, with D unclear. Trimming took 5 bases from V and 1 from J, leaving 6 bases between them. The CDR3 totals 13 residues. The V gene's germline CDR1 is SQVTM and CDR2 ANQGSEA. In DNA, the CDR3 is TGCAGCGTTCTTCTTTCTGGGGCCAACGTCCTGACTTTC. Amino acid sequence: CSVLLSGANVLTF.

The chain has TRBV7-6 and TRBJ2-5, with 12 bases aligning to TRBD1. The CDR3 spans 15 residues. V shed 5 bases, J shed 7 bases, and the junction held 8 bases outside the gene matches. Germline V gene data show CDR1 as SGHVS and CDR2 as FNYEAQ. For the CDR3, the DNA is TGTGCCAGCAGCGCTCGGGACAGGGGGCATGGGACCCAGTACTTC. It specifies CASSARDRGHGTQYF.

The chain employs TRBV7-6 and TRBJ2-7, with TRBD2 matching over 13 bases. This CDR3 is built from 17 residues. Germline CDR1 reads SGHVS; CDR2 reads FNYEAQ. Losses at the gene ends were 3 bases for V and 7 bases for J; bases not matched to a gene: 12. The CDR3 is CASSFTPGTSGKGEQYF. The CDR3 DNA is TGTGCCAGCAGCTTCACCCCAGGGACTAGCGGGAAAGGGGAGCAGTACTTC.